One sample yielded the 10 T cell receptor beta chains listed below, sequenced in a study of monozygotic twins with inflammatory bowel disease. TCRdb reprocessed the 5' RACE reads, keeping one entry per CDR3 protein, no DNA. In total, the table holds about 380,000 distinct CDR3 sequences. Sample: blood. The receptor set was obtained from a human donor with ulcerative colitis or Crohn's disease, or a healthy co-twin of an affected twin (not recorded which).

CDR3 amino acids: CASSLNPLAGFSYEQYF. This sequence joins TRBV5-1 and TRBJ2-7; TCRdb lists TRBD2, though no DNA is available to test this call. The CDR3 length is 17 residues. Germline V gives CDR1 SGHRS, CDR2 YFSETQ.

This chain joins TRBV4-3 and TRBJ2-5; the D gene TCRdb calls, TRBD2, cannot be checked with no DNA. The CDR3 is made up of 17 amino acids. CDR1 and CDR2 (germline): LGHNA, YSLEER. CDR3 residues: CASSQELRGDHQETQYF.

This chain connects TRBV10-3 to TRBJ1-1; TCRdb proposes TRBD1, but this gene call is untestable without DNA. The CDR3 is 14 residues long. Germline assignment: CDR1 ENHRY and CDR2 SYGVKD. The CDR3 is CAISESRDGAEAFF.

This rearrangement joins TRBV4-1 to TRBJ2-7; TCRdb gives TRBD1 as the D gene, but with no DNA this cannot be confirmed. Germline V gives CDR1 MGHRA, CDR2 YSYEKL. The CDR3 is 15 amino acids. The CDR3 here is CASKNAQGANYEQYF.

The chain is built from TRBV19 and TRBJ2-5; lacking DNA, the TRBD1 call made by TCRdb goes unchecked. Germline V gene lookup returns CDR1 LNHDA and CDR2 SQIVND (reference sequence). The CDR3 loop spans 12 amino acids. CDR3 protein: CASSDSQETQYF.

The chain couples TRBV30 to TRBJ1-3; TCRdb gives TRBD1 as the D gene, but with no DNA this cannot be confirmed. CDR1 and CDR2 from the germline V gene are GTSNPN and SVGIG (reference sequence). The CDR3 has 16 amino acids. CDR3 in amino acids: CAWSSQGQGTGNTIYF. The full variable domain, with the rest looked up from reference TRBV30 and TRBJ1-3, is SQTIHQWPATLVQPVGSPLSLECTVEGTSNPNLYWYRQAAGRGLQLLFYSVGIGQISSEVPQNLSASRPQDRQFILSSKKLLLSDSGFYLCAWSSQGQGTGNTIYFGEGSWLTVV.

The J gene is TRBJ2-5, the V gene TRBV5-1; the TCRdb D gene call, TRBD2, has no DNA to confirm it. The germline gives CDR1 SGHRS, CDR2 YFSETQ. The CDR3 is made up of 16 amino acids. The CDR3 region is CASSLLRDAQQETQYF.

V gene TRBV28 combines with J gene TRBJ1-6. Germline CDR1 is MDHEN and CDR2 is SYDVKM. The CDR3 length is 12 residues. CDR3 protein: CASSPSTSPLHF.

V is TRBV12-3 or TRBV12-4 and J is TRBJ2-5; TCRdb indicates TRBD1, and absent DNA this call remains unverified. The CDR3 spans 14 residues. This chain's CDR3 is CASSLPPGWETQYF.

The V and J genes are TRBV11-2 and TRBJ2-2; there is no DNA to check the TCRdb D call of TRBD2. This CDR3 has 18 amino acids. Germline V gene data show CDR1 as SGHAT and CDR2 as FQNNGV. The CDR3 reads CASSWGGLAGLNTGELFF.